A selection of T cell receptor beta chains follows, all from one sample in a study of CD8 T cells in ankylosing spondylitis. TCRdb re-called the 5' RACE reads through MiXCR, storing one row per CDR3 protein. This sample has around 140,000 distinct CDR3 sequences, with 9.5% to 12% found just once. The sample comprised blood, either unsorted or a sorted T cell fraction (not recorded which). The receptors shown here come from a female donor with ankylosing spondylitis or in good health (not recorded which). Both conserved end residues are part of each CDR3. A D gene is named only where the DNA matches it firmly. Not every row has a clone size; where given, it reads once, few, many or a size class.

clone size | J gene | V gene | D gene | CDR3 DNA | CDR3 protein
many | TRBJ1-5 | TRBV7-2 | TRBD1 | TGTGCCAGCAGCTCCCCTACGACAGGGGGCAGGGGTCAGCCCCAGCATTTT | CASSSPTTGGRGQPQHF
many | TRBJ2-3 | TRBV20-1 | TRBD2 | TGCAGTGCTGGAGTTAGCGGGGGCGGCGCAGATACGCAGTATTTT | CSAGVSGGGADTQYF
few | TRBJ1-6 | TRBV11-2 | NA | TGTGCCAGCAGCTTAGGCAGGGTAGGCTCACCCCTCCACTTT | CASSLGRVGSPLHF
many | TRBJ1-2 | TRBV7-9 | NA | TGTGCCAGCAGCTACGGAGAAAACTATGGCTACACCTTC | CASSYGENYGYTF
many | TRBJ2-3 | TRBV7-2 | TRBD2 | TGTGCCAGCAGCTTAGAACGGGGGGTCCCCACAGATACGCAGTATTTT | CASSLERGVPTDTQYF
once | TRBJ1-1 | TRBV3-1 | NA | TGTGCCAGCAGCCAATCGGGAGGGGTATCGGCTTTCTTT | CASSQSGGVSAFF
many | TRBJ1-1 | TRBV7-6 | TRBD1 | TGTGCCAGCAGCTTAGGCCCGACTTGGGACAGTTCGTACACTGAAGCTTTCTTT | CASSLGPTWDSSYTEAFF
NA | TRBJ2-3 | TRBV19 | TRBD2 | TGTGCCAGTAGTATAGGCCTAGCGGGAGGACCCCCAGATACGCAGTATTTT | CASSIGLAGGPPDTQYF
many | TRBJ1-5 | TRBV12-3/TRBV12-4 | NA | TGTGCCAGCATCCAGTCCTTGGGTAGCAATCAGCCCCAGCATTTT | CASIQSLGSNQPQHF
many | TRBJ2-6 | TRBV27 | NA | TGTGCCAGCAGTCGATCGGGTGACAACTCTGGGGCCAACGTCCTGACTTTC | CASSRSGDNSGANVLTF
many | TRBJ2-1 | TRBV6-5 | NA | TGTGCCAGCAGTCTTGGACGGAGCGGGTCCTACAATGAGCAGTTCTTC | CASSLGRSGSYNEQFF
many | TRBJ2-5 | TRBV2 | NA | TGTGCCAGCAGTGAAGTTGTTGAGACCCAGTACTTC | CASSEVVETQYF
NA | TRBJ2-7 | TRBV11-3 | NA | TGTGCCAGCACCACCGAATCCGGGGGAGCCTACGAGCAGTACTTC | CASTTESGGAYEQYF
many | TRBJ2-7 | TRBV29-1 | NA | TGCAGCGTTGAATTCAGGGGAGGGCAGAGCTACGAGCAGTACTTC | CSVEFRGGQSYEQYF
many | TRBJ1-2 | TRBV10-3 | NA | TGTGCCATCAGTGAGTCTGCAAGACAGTATGGCTACACCTTC | CAISESARQYGYTF
many | TRBJ1-2 | TRBV6-2/TRBV6-3 | NA | TGTGCCAGCAGTTACTCGGCTGGGCGGAACTATGGCTACACCTTC | CASSYSAGRNYGYTF
many | TRBJ2-7 | TRBV15 | NA | TGTGCCACCAATTCGGACAAAGGCTCCTACGAGCAGTACTTC | CATNSDKGSYEQYF
many | TRBJ2-3 | TRBV5-1 | NA | TGCGCCAGCAGCTTCGCTTCAGATACGCAGTATTTT | CASSFASDTQYF
many | TRBJ2-1 | TRBV24-1 | NA | TGTGCCACCAGTGAGTCGGAAGGGTTCGATGAGCAGTTCTTC | CATSESEGFDEQFF
NA | TRBJ1-1 | TRBV7-9 | TRBD1 | TGTGCCAGCAGCCTACGACAGGGCATGAACACTGAAGCTTTCTTT | CASSLRQGMNTEAFF